The 24 T cell receptor beta chains below were found in one sample sequenced in a study of T and B cells in COVID-19 patients. Each TRB amplification used 250-500 ng of genomic DNA from blood. BIOMED2 TRB-A/B primer pools were used in multiplex TRB PCR. TCRdb analysed the multiplex PCR reads with MiXCR anew, one entry per CDR3 protein. The sample records over 15,000 distinct CDR3 sequences, under 30% being singletons. Sequenced: blood. The receptors originated from a human donor who had recovered from COVID-19.

V usage is TRBV7-6 and J usage is TRBJ2-7, with a weak D call TRBD1 (6 bases). CDR1 is SGHVS, CDR2 FNYEAQ, per germline. V was pared by 2 bases and J by 1 base, with 12 bases between. The CDR3 spans 15 residues. The DNA for the CDR3 is TGTGCCAGCAGCTTATATAATACAGGGTCCTACGAGCAGTACTTC. It is translated as CASSLYNTGSYEQYF. The entire variable domain, with the rest obtained from reference TRBV7-6 and TRBJ2-7, is as follows: GAGVSQSPRYKVTKRGQDVALRCDPISGHVSLYWYRQALGQGPEFLTYFNYEAQQDKSGLPNDRFSAERPEGSISTLTIQRTEQRDSAMYRCASSLYNTGSYEQYFGPGTRLTVT.

There are many counts of this clonotype. A junction boundary mismatches the germline segment, possibly from a read error. The V gene is TRBV6-1, the J gene TRBJ2-7, with 8 bases aligning to TRBD1. The CDR3 loop spans 14 amino acids. The V gene's germline CDR1 is MNHNS and CDR2 SASEGT. The CDR3 region has the DNA TGTGCCAGCATTGAAAGGACAGGGAACTACGAGCAGTACTTC. This encodes CASIERTGNYEQYF.

This clonotype was detected ten times or more. The V call is TRBV19, the J call TRBJ2-7; 8 positions agree with TRBD1. The CDR3 covers 18 residues. The germline V gene has CDR1 LNHDA and CDR2 SQIVND (reference sequence). Germline trimming cut 5 bases from V and 0 bases from J; bases unmatched to any gene: 15. The CDR3 nucleotides are TGTGCCAGTAGTTCTGCTCTTAACAGGGGGAAGAGCTCCTACGAGCAGTACTTC. Translating gives CASSSALNRGKSSYEQYF.

This clonotype was seen at least ten times. The gene calls are TRBV27 and TRBJ1-6; D possibly corresponds to TRBD1 (5 bases). Germline values: CDR1 MNHEY, CDR2 SMNVEV (reference sequence). CDR3 length: 16 residues. Trimming cost V 7 bases and J 3 bases, with 16 bases left between them. CDR3 loop: CASTSRAGNYNSPLHF. CDR3 sequence (DNA): TGTGCCAGCACCTCTAGGGCAGGGAACTATAATTCACCCCTCCACTTT.

CDR3 loop: CASSFYNSPLHF. DNA for the CDR3: TGTGCCAGCAGCTTCTATAATTCACCCCTCCACTTT. The J gene is TRBJ1-6, the V gene TRBV5-5, with D unresolved. The CDR3 totals 12 residues. Trimming stripped 2 bases from V and 3 bases from J, with 0 bases between. Per germline, CDR1 SGHKS and CDR2 YYEKEE (reference sequence).

This clonotype is judged medium-sized. The chain joins TRBV6-5 to TRBJ2-1; TRBD1 or TRBD2 may be the D gene (6 bases each). Trimming stripped 5 bases from V and 5 bases from J, with 19 bases between. The CDR3 consists of 16 residues. Germline assignment: CDR1 MNHEY and CDR2 SVGAGI. CDR3 sequence reads: CASSQLWGPGDNEQFF. The CDR3 region has the DNA TGTGCCAGCAGTCAGCTGTGGGGGCCGGGAGACAATGAGCAGTTCTTC.

The rearrangement joins TRBV7-2 to TRBJ2-7; 7 bases are a match to TRBD2. CDR1 and CDR2 from the germline V gene are SGHTA and FQGNSA. V was clipped by 5 bases and J by 6 bases; unmatched bases: 19. The CDR3 covers 17 residues. CDR3 loop: CASSTTLQTSSWGEQYF. The CDR3 DNA reads as TGTGCCAGCAGCACGACCCTTCAGACTAGCTCGTGGGGCGAGCAGTACTTC.

This clonotype is a singleton in its sample. It may be a read error: a sequence one base away is much more abundant. Here the CDR3 omits its conserved ending phenylalanine or tryptophan, so a read error is the likely source. This chain connects TRBV19 to TRBJ2-2; TRBD2 is a possible D gene (6 bases). Trimming took 11 bases from V and 0 from J, leaving 13 bases between them. In germline, CDR1 is LNHDA, CDR2 SQIVND (reference sequence). CDR3 size: 14 residues. The CDR3 DNA sequence: TGTGCCTCTCAGCGGGTTGCGAACACCGGGGAGCTGTTTTAT. Protein product: CASQRVANTGELFY.

The table lists this clonotype with a few counts. The chain employs TRBV24-1 and TRBJ1-2; no clear D gene. From germline, CDR1 is KGHDR and CDR2 SFDVKD. Trimming removed 10 bases from V and 0 bases from J, with 14 bases in between. The CDR3 extends over 14 amino acids. The CDR3 DNA sequence: TGTGCCACATGGTCAGGTTTAGCTAACTATGGCTACACCTTC. This sequence encodes CATWSGLANYGYTF.

This clonotype was observed a single time. This chain joins TRBV28 and TRBJ1-2; 8 nucleotides align to TRBD1. Unmatched junction bases numbered 5, after V lost 4 bases and J lost 4 bases. CDR1 MDHEN and CDR2 SYDVKM come from the germline V gene. This CDR3 is built from 14 residues. The CDR3 reads CASSSRGPGYGYTF. The CDR3 DNA reads TGTGCCAGCAGTTCCAGGGGGCCTGGCTATGGCTACACCTTC.

The table lists this clonotype with a few counts. The V gene is TRBV7-2, the J gene TRBJ2-2; TRBD2 might be the D (6 bases). V gave up 8 bases and J gave up 1 base, with 11 bases separating them. Germline values: CDR1 SGHTA, CDR2 FQGNSA. CDR3 length: 14 residues. CDR3 sequence: CASGRLLNTGELFF. DNA for the CDR3: TGTGCCAGCGGGAGGCTATTGAACACCGGGGAGCTGTTTTTT.

This clonotype was seen a handful of times. V is TRBV6-2 or TRBV6-3 and J is TRBJ2-6, with no clear D. V was trimmed by 0 bases and J by 1 base, leaving 4 bases between them. This CDR3 comprises 15 residues. Germline-derived CDR1 and CDR2 are MNHEY and SVGEGT. The CDR3 protein is CASSYSGSGANVLTF. Written as DNA, the CDR3 is TGTGCCAGCAGTTACTCAGGGTCTGGGGCCAACGTCCTGACTTTC.

This clonotype was found many times. This rearrangement joins TRBV27 to TRBJ2-7; tentative D call: TRBD1 (6 bases). This CDR3 contains 14 residues. In germline, CDR1 is MNHEY, CDR2 SMNVEV (reference sequence). Trimming took 10 bases from V and 0 from J, leaving 16 bases between them. The CDR3: CATNSRTDSYEQYF. CDR3 coding DNA: TGTGCCACGAATAGCAGGACAGACTCCTACGAGCAGTACTTC.

The chain is built from TRBV7-4 and TRBJ2-2, with 7 positions matching TRBD2. Germline CDR1 SGHVT, CDR2 SQSDAQ. With V trimmed by 5 bases and J by 0 bases, 3 bases remained unmatched. The CDR3 length is 15 residues. The DNA of the CDR3 is TGTGCCAGCAGCGGGGGGGGTTCGAACACCGGGGAGCTGTTTTTT. Its translation is CASSGGGSNTGELFF.

The V and J genes are TRBV20-1 and TRBJ2-3; TRBD2 aligns across 9 bases. Germline values: CDR1 DFQATT, CDR2 SNEGSKA (reference sequence). V gave up 1 base and J gave up 3 bases; unmatched junction bases: 5. The CDR3 consists of 15 residues. This CDR3 is CSARGGAGGTDTQYF. The CDR3 DNA reads TGCAGTGCTAGAGGGGGAGCGGGGGGTACAGATACGCAGTATTTT.

Details on this clonotype: Germline is not matched at one junction end, which may reflect a read error. The rearrangement uses TRBV7-2 and TRBJ2-5; D is unclear. Germline CDR1 and CDR2: SGHTA and FQGNSA. The CDR3 runs to 14 residues. The chain's CDR3 is CASSLWGDQETQYF. The CDR3 bases are TGTGCCAGCAGCTTATGGGGTGACCAGGAGACCCAGTACTTC.

The V gene is TRBV12-3 or TRBV12-4, the J gene TRBJ1-2; D might be TRBD1 (5 bases). The CDR3 covers 12 residues. The V end lost 6 bases, the J end lost 7 bases, and 12 bases lay between the germline ends. CDR3 sequence (DNA): TGTGCCAGCAGCGTGACAGAGGCTGGCTACACCTTC. It codes for CASSVTEAGYTF.

This clonotype is termed medium-sized. The rearrangement links TRBV5-6 to TRBJ2-2; D is ambiguous. This CDR3 is built from 12 residues. V was pared by 1 base and J by 7 bases, with 5 bases between. Germline CDR1 SGHDT, CDR2 YYEEEE. For the CDR3, the DNA is TGTGCCAGCAGCTTGTGGGACGGGGAGCTGTTTTTT. Translating gives CASSLWDGELFF.

This clonotype showed up just a few times. The V and J genes are TRBV5-6 and TRBJ2-2, with 7 nucleotides matching TRBD1. J was trimmed by 2 bases and V by 4 bases; bases with no gene match: 5. The germline V gene has CDR1 SGHDT and CDR2 YYEEEE. The CDR3 is 15 amino acids. The CDR3 is CASSGYRGNTGELFF. The CDR3, as DNA: TGTGCCAGCAGCGGCTACAGGGGAAACACCGGGGAGCTGTTTTTT.

The chain employs TRBV5-1 and TRBJ2-1, with TRBD2 matching over 7 bases. Germline loops: CDR1 SGHRS, CDR2 YFSETQ. This CDR3 contains 13 residues. J was trimmed by 5 bases and V by 4 bases; bases with no gene match: 3. The CDR3, as DNA: TGCGCCAGCAGCCGGACTAGGGACAATGAGCAGTTCTTC. Its translation: CASSRTRDNEQFF. Full variable domain (rest looked up from reference TRBV5-1 and TRBJ2-1): KAGVTQTPRYLIKTRGQQVTLSCSPISGHRSVSWYQQTPGQGLQFLFEYFSETQRNKGNFPGRFSGRQFSNSRSEMNVSTLELGDSALYLCASSRTRDNEQFFGPGTRLTVL.

This clonotype has a handful of counts. This rearrangement joins TRBV10-3 to TRBJ1-5; D remains unclear. Trimming shortened V by 0 bases and J by 5 bases, and 2 bases separated the two germline ends. Germline lookup yields CDR1 ENHRY and CDR2 SYGVKD. The CDR3 has 12 residues. The chain's CDR3 is CAISESDQPQHF. The CDR3 DNA reads TGTGCCATCAGTGAGTCAGATCAGCCCCAGCATTTT.

The chain has TRBV4-3 and TRBJ2-1; D unclear. V was pared by 4 bases and J by 4 bases, with 8 bases between. The CDR3 spans 13 residues. Germline loops: CDR1 LGHNA, CDR2 YSLEER. The CDR3 coding sequence is TGCGCCAGCAGCCCAGACGGATACAATGAGCAGTTCTTC. Residues: CASSPDGYNEQFF.

The CDR3 DNA follows: TGTGCCATCAGCCAGGGGGGTCGGAACGAGCAGTACTTC. Translated, it gives CAISQGGRNEQYF. V is TRBV10-3 and J is TRBJ2-7; possible D gene TRBD1, 7 bases. V lost 6 bases and J 5 bases, leaving 14 bases between the germline ends. CDR3 length equals 13 residues. Germline values: CDR1 ENHRY, CDR2 SYGVKD.

This clonotype was seen more than once but under ten times. V gene TRBV5-6 combines with J gene TRBJ1-3; 9 positions match TRBD1. Germline-derived CDR1 and CDR2 are SGHDT and YYEEEE. The V gene end was trimmed by 6 bases and the J gene end by 0 bases; junction bases not matched to a gene: 4. The CDR3 spans 15 residues. DNA of the CDR3: TGTGCCAGCAATGACAGGGGGTTCTCTGGAAACACCATATATTTT. Amino acid sequence: CASNDRGFSGNTIYF.